Shown below are 3 T cell receptor beta chains from a single sample sequenced in a study of regulatory T cells in long-lasting Graves disease. To make TCR beta libraries, researchers used iRepertoire HTBI primers and Arm-PCR of CDR3 regions. TCRdb fed the multiplex PCR reads into MiXCR, producing one record per CDR3 protein. The data show about 420,000 distinct CDR3 sequences, around 22% seen once. Described time point: persistent/refractory GD, antithyroid drugs over 5 years with positive TRAb. RNA extracted from PBMCs served as the sequencing template. The specimen was peripheral blood mononuclear cells (PBMCs), collected when the disease was refractory, from a patient treated with antithyroid drugs. All receptors come from a female donor with Graves disease.

The V and J genes are TRBV10-3 and TRBJ2-5; TRBD2 matches at 12 bases. Germline V lookup: CDR1 ENHRY, CDR2 SYGVKD. Unmatched junction bases numbered 5, after V lost 10 bases and J lost 2 bases. CDR3 size: 14 residues. CDR3 region: CATRTSGVQETQYF. The DNA for the CDR3 is TGTGCCACCAGGACTAGCGGGGTACAAGAGACCCAGTACTTC.

In its sample, this clonotype was seen many times. V gene TRBV12-3 or TRBV12-4 combines with J gene TRBJ1-6, with a weak D call TRBD1 (6 bases). Trimming pared 2 bases from V and 10 bases from J, leaving 12 bases between. The CDR3 sequence is 14 residues long. The CDR3 DNA is TGTGCCAGCAGTTTAACAGGGCTCGGGTCACCCCTCCACTTT. It is translated as CASSLTGLGSPLHF.

The V call is TRBV28, the J call TRBJ1-1; 10 bases match TRBD1. The ends lost 6 bases at V and 1 base at J; junction bases unmatched: 8. Germline assignment: CDR1 MDHEN and CDR2 SYDVKM. This CDR3 is built from 16 residues. The CDR3 loop is CASRKDRGSANTEAFF. In DNA, the CDR3 is TGTGCCAGCAGAAAGGACAGGGGGTCGGCGAACACTGAAGCTTTCTTT.